These 29 T cell receptor beta chains were sequenced from one sample in a study of cytomegalovirus exposure and HLA in healthy donors. A multiplex PCR was run with 60 Vbeta primers and 13 Jbeta primers. TCRdb's table, derived via immunoSEQ multiplex PCR, lists solely in-frame clones and lacks some. The sample records roughly 150,000 clones, roughly 74% being singletons. Sample: PBMCs. These receptor sequences come from a man younger than 35 in good health and CMV-seropositive.

With respect to this clone: The limits of the CDR3 on the DNA are not certain, so only TCRdb's listed CDR3 is given. This chain connects TRBV7-3 to TRBJ2-2; TRBD2, the table's D call, was not compared with the DNA. Inclusive of both ends, the CDR3 amounts to 18 amino acids. The germline V gene has CDR1 SGHTA and CDR2 FQGTGA. The CDR3 here is CASSLHLRTGSNTGELFF.

The V and J genes are TRBV4-1 and TRBJ1-2, with TRBD1 matching over 9 bases. Trimming took 0 bases from V and 3 from J; bases not matched to a gene: 2. This CDR3 is built from 15 residues. CDR1 MGHRA and CDR2 YSYEKL come from the germline V gene. The CDR3 loop is CASSQDRTGDYGYTF. In nucleotides, the CDR3 is TGCGCCAGCAGCCAAGACAGGACAGGGGACTATGGCTACACCTTC.

This clone was observed once. DNA for the CDR3: TGTGCCAGCAGTGAATCCGCGTTAGCTAACTATGGCTACACCTTC. This sequence encodes CASSESALANYGYTF. The V and J genes are TRBV2 and TRBJ1-2; unclear D gene. This CDR3 is 15 amino acids long. V was clipped by 2 bases and J by 0 bases, with 10 bases between them. Germline CDR1 and CDR2: SNHLY and FYNNEI.

The V gene is TRBV7-9, the J gene TRBJ2-1; 10 bases align to TRBD2. The CDR3 has 14 amino acids. Germline CDR1 is SEHNR and CDR2 is FQNEAQ (reference sequence). The V and J ends lost 4 bases and 8 bases, in that order; junction bases with no gene match: 5. The CDR3 DNA reads TGTGCCAGCAGCTCCCTAGCGGGAGACGATGAGCAGTTCTTC. Amino acids: CASSSLAGDDEQFF.

The J gene is TRBJ1-2, the V gene TRBV28; tentatively, D is TRBD1 (5 bases). V dropped 4 bases and J dropped 6 bases, with 27 bases sitting between them. From germline, CDR1 is MDHEN and CDR2 SYDVKM. The length of the CDR3 is 18 residues. CDR3 coding DNA: TGTGCCAGCAGTTCGATCCCACTTCAGGGCCAGGGTACCCATGGCTACACCTTC. It encodes CASSSIPLQGQGTHGYTF.

The chain carries TRBV15 and TRBJ1-2; TRBD1 matches 7 bases. V lost 0 bases and J lost 4; bases outside the gene matches: 8. Looked up from germline, CDR1 is LNHNV and CDR2 is YYDKDF (reference sequence). There are 16 residues in the CDR3. The CDR3, as DNA: TGTGCCACCAGCAGAGAGCTCGAGGGGGCTGTCTATGGCTACACCTTC. Protein product: CATSRELEGAVYGYTF.

The V call is TRBV9, the J call TRBJ2-1, with TRBD2 matching 10 bases. The trim removed 0 bases at V and 6 bases at J, leaving 3 bases unmatched. Per the germline V gene, CDR1 is SGDLS and CDR2 is YYNGEE. The CDR3 extends over 15 amino acids. CDR3 sequence (DNA): TGTGCCAGCAGCGTAGTGACTAGCGGGTTCAATGAGCAGTTCTTC. It yields the protein CASSVVTSGFNEQFF.

V usage is TRBV19 and J usage is TRBJ2-1; 7 bases are shared with TRBD2. Germline lookup yields CDR1 LNHDA and CDR2 SQIVND (reference sequence). V lost 8 bases, J lost 4 bases, and 5 bases stayed unmatched. The CDR3 covers 13 residues. The CDR3: CASGWGGYNEQFF. The CDR3 nucleotides read TGTGCCAGTGGGTGGGGGGGGTACAATGAGCAGTTCTTC.

In DNA form, the CDR3 reads TGTGCCAGCAGTGAAGAAGCCCTAGCCAAAAACATTCAGTACTTC. Translated, it gives CASSEEALAKNIQYF. The rearrangement uses TRBV2 and TRBJ2-4; no definite D call. Trimming stripped 1 base from V and 0 bases from J, with 7 bases between. Germline V lookup: CDR1 SNHLY, CDR2 FYNNEI. The CDR3 covers 15 residues.

This clone has only a few counts. This chain uses TRBV5-1 with TRBJ2-1; tentative D call: TRBD2 (6 bases). The V gene lost 2 bases and the J gene lost 5 bases, with 14 bases spanning the gap. CDR1 SGHRS and CDR2 YFSETQ come from the germline V gene. The CDR3 consists of 15 residues. The CDR3 region is CASSFDPGTHNEQFF. Here the CDR3 DNA reads TGCGCCAGCAGCTTCGACCCCGGGACTCACAATGAGCAGTTCTTC.

Only a few counts were recorded for this clone. The gene calls are TRBV2 and TRBJ1-3, with D possibly being TRBD1 (6 bases). CDR1 and CDR2 (germline): SNHLY, FYNNEI. V lost 5 bases to trimming and J lost 2 bases, with 13 bases between them. The CDR3 spans 15 residues. The CDR3 DNA is TGTGCCAGCAGTTGGGGGCCGGGTCCTGGAAACACCATATATTTT. This sequence encodes CASSWGPGPGNTIYF.

The rearrangement uses TRBV18 and TRBJ2-5; possibly TRBD1 for D (6 bases). Germline loops: CDR1 KGHSH, CDR2 LQKENI. The V gene lost 5 bases and the J gene lost 5 bases, with 15 bases spanning the gap. This CDR3 comprises 14 residues. CDR3 DNA: TGTGCCAGCTCAAATTTCAGGGGTCAGGAGACCCAGTACTTC. It codes for CASSNFRGQETQYF.

This chain links TRBV5-1 with TRBJ2-7, with 12 positions matching TRBD2. Trimming at V came to 4 bases and at J to 2 bases, leaving 4 bases not matched to a gene. CDR1 is SGHRS and CDR2 is YFSETQ in the germline V gene. This CDR3 has 15 residues. CDR3 DNA sequence: TGCGCCAGCAGCACCCGGACTAGCGGGACCTACGAGCAGTACTTC. It translates to CASSTRTSGTYEQYF.

This clone has just a few counts. This chain joins TRBV7-2 and TRBJ2-5; 12 nucleotides match TRBD2. CDR3 length: 15 residues. Germline V gene lookup returns CDR1 SGHTA and CDR2 FQGNSA. With 2 bases clipped from V and 5 bases from J, the junction kept 3 bases outside the gene matches. The CDR3 nucleotides are TGTGCCAGCAGCTTATTGGGGACTAGCGGGGAGACCCAGTACTTC. This encodes CASSLLGTSGETQYF.

V usage is TRBV6-5 and J usage is TRBJ1-5; a possible D gene is TRBD1 (6 bases). The germline V gene encodes CDR1 MNHEY and CDR2 SVGAGI. The V and J ends lost 6 bases and 0 bases respectively, with 12 bases between them. The CDR3 length is 15 residues. This chain's CDR3 is CASRREGVSNQPQHF. DNA for the CDR3: TGTGCCAGCAGACGTGAGGGGGTTAGCAATCAGCCCCAGCATTTT.

This chain joins TRBV4-1 and TRBJ2-5, with 16 bases matching TRBD2. This CDR3 is built from 17 residues. Losses at the gene ends were 1 base for V and 2 bases for J; bases not matched to a gene: 1. CDR1 and CDR2 (germline): MGHRA, YSYEKL. The CDR3 sequence is CASSQGGLAGGQETQYF. Here the CDR3 DNA reads TGCGCCAGCAGCCAAGGGGGACTAGCGGGAGGGCAAGAGACCCAGTACTTC.

The chain has TRBV27 and TRBJ2-5, with 7 bases matching TRBD1. Germline CDR1 and CDR2: MNHEY and SMNVEV (reference sequence). The CDR3 extends over 14 amino acids. The J segment lost 7 bases and the V segment lost 3 bases, leaving 8 bases of the junction unmatched. CDR3 loop: CASSLPDRTGTQYF. The CDR3, as DNA: TGTGCCAGCAGTTTGCCCGACAGGACAGGGACCCAGTACTTC.

CDR3 in DNA: TGTGCCAGCTCACCACTCTGGGCTAGCGGGAAAGGAGAGACCCAGTACTTC. Amino acids: CASSPLWASGKGETQYF. V usage is TRBV18 and J usage is TRBJ2-5; 9 nucleotides line up with TRBD2. Looked up from germline, CDR1 is KGHSH and CDR2 is LQKENI. Trimming cost V 1 base and J 4 bases; bases outside gene matches: 10. This CDR3 region has 17 residues.

The CDR3 is CASSTGTSGPDTQYF. In DNA, the CDR3 is TGTGCCAGCAGCACCGGGACTAGCGGCCCAGATACGCAGTATTTT. The chain links TRBV7-3 to TRBJ2-3, with 11 nucleotides matching TRBD2. This CDR3 has 15 amino acids. V trimming: 5 bases; J trimming: 4 bases; junction bases outside the gene matches: 5. Germline V lookup: CDR1 SGHTA, CDR2 FQGTGA.

The chain joins TRBV28 to TRBJ2-5; a possible D gene is TRBD2 (5 bases). With 5 bases removed from V and 5 bases from J, the gap between germline ends came to 21 bases. This CDR3 contains 16 residues. Per the germline V gene, CDR1 is MDHEN and CDR2 is SYDVKM. CDR3 in amino acids: CASSQGPVGGHETQYF. The CDR3 DNA follows: TGTGCCAGCAGTCAAGGGCCGGTAGGAGGTCACGAGACCCAGTACTTC.

The rearrangement joins TRBV7-3 to TRBJ2-1, with D unresolved. This CDR3 region has 13 residues. Germline V gives CDR1 SGHTA, CDR2 FQGTGA. Trimming cost V 3 bases and J 5 bases, with 8 bases left between them. Here the CDR3 DNA reads TGTGCCAGCAGCTTTCCAGGTCACAATGAGCAGTTCTTC. Amino acids: CASSFPGHNEQFF.

The chain uses TRBV5-1 and TRBJ2-2; D is undetermined. Between the trimmed V and J ends, which lost 1 base and 5 bases, there was a span of 12 bases. The CDR3 runs to 15 residues. Germline assignment: CDR1 SGHRS and CDR2 YFSETQ. The DNA for the CDR3 is TGCGCCAGCAGCTTGCTCGGGTATGGGACCGGGGAGCTGTTTTTT. Its translation is CASSLLGYGTGELFF.

The rearrangement joins TRBV18 to TRBJ2-7; 11 positions match TRBD2. V lost 4 bases, J lost 4 bases, and 6 bases stayed unmatched. From germline, CDR1 is KGHSH and CDR2 LQKENI. The CDR3 is 15 amino acids. CDR3 bases: TGTGCCAGCTCACTAACTAGCGGGAGTGGTTACGAGCAGTACTTC. Its translation is CASSLTSGSGYEQYF.

This clone has only one observation. The rearrangement joins TRBV9 to TRBJ1-2, with 9 bases aligning to TRBD1. Trimming at V came to 4 bases and at J to 4 bases, leaving 8 bases not matched to a gene. This CDR3 region has 15 residues. The germline gives CDR1 SGDLS, CDR2 YYNGEE. The CDR3 reads CASSPRTGAGYGYTF. CDR3 in DNA: TGTGCCAGCAGCCCAAGGACAGGGGCAGGCTATGGCTACACCTTC.

The chain couples TRBV2 to TRBJ1-2; 8 nucleotides line up with TRBD1. The CDR3 covers 19 residues. CDR1 and CDR2 from the germline V gene are SNHLY and FYNNEI. V trimming: 6 bases; J trimming: 4 bases; junction bases outside the gene matches: 22. This chain's CDR3 is CASRWTLRRQGAAFYGYTF. DNA for the CDR3: TGTGCCAGCAGATGGACCCTGCGAAGGCAGGGGGCTGCCTTCTATGGCTACACCTTC.

V usage is TRBV27 and J usage is TRBJ1-2; no definite D call. This CDR3 has 12 amino acids. V lost 2 bases, J lost 4 bases, and 5 bases lay in between. The germline V gene has CDR1 MNHEY and CDR2 SMNVEV (reference sequence). In nucleotides, the CDR3 is TGTGCCAGCAGTTTAGACATCTATGGCTACACCTTC. This encodes CASSLDIYGYTF.

The rearrangement links TRBV7-9 to TRBJ1-5; the match to TRBD1 covers 7 bases. Germline trimming cut 5 bases from V and 7 bases from J; bases unmatched to any gene: 5. The CDR3 spans 13 residues. CDR1 and CDR2 from the germline V gene are SEHNR and FQNEAQ (reference sequence). CDR3 in DNA: TGTGCCAGCAGCCACGACAGGGTCCAGCCCCAGCATTTT. Its protein is CASSHDRVQPQHF.

The chain employs TRBV28 and TRBJ1-2, with D hard to call. Germline CDR1 is MDHEN and CDR2 is SYDVKM. The CDR3 runs 13 residues. V was trimmed by 3 bases and J by 7 bases, leaving 12 bases between them. The CDR3 here is CASSFGMGGGYTF. Here the CDR3 DNA reads TGTGCCAGCAGTTTCGGGATGGGCGGTGGCTACACCTTC.

This sequence joins TRBV11-1 and TRBJ2-7, with TRBD1 matching over 9 bases. This CDR3 is built from 16 residues. The germline CDR1 and CDR2 sequences are SGHAT and FQDESV (reference sequence). V lost 1 base to trimming and J lost 7 bases; unmatched junction nucleotides: 11. In DNA form, the CDR3 reads TGTGCCAGCAGCTTAGATCCAGGACAGGGGAGGTGGGAGCAGTACTTC. Encoded protein: CASSLDPGQGRWEQYF. The full variable domain, completed using reference TRBV11-1 and TRBJ2-7, is EAEVAQSPRYKITEKSQAVAFWCDPISGHATLYWYRQILGQGPELLVQFQDESVVDDSQLPKDRFSAERLKGVDSTLKIQPAELGDSAMYLCASSLDPGQGRWEQYFGPGTRLTVT.